This T cell receptor (beta chain) derives from a study of cytomegalovirus exposure and HLA in healthy donors. Study-level points and caveats: The authors later linked a missense DCLRE1C variant to TCR beta V- and J-gene trimming.

CDR3 length: 15 residues. Germline V gene sequence: CDR1 MNHEY, CDR2 SMNVEV (reference sequence). V was clipped by 2 bases and J by 2 bases, with 10 bases between them. With 60 Vbeta and 13 Jbeta primers, the PCR was carried out. Generated by immunoSEQ multiplex PCR, the TCRdb table keeps only in-frame clones and is missing some. The sample lists 150,000 to 250,000 clones, roughly 85% seen once, with about 2.3% in the top ten. In the case of this clone: Its antigen is not identified.

This sequence was found in a woman aged 45-59 years in good health and CMV-seronegative. The sequenced sample consisted of PBMCs. This chain joins TRBV27 and TRBJ2-1; D may be TRBD2 (6 bases). The CDR3 spells CASSLVGSAYNEQFF. The CDR3 DNA is TGTGCCAGCAGTTTAGTCGGGAGCGCCTACAATGAGCAGTTCTTC.